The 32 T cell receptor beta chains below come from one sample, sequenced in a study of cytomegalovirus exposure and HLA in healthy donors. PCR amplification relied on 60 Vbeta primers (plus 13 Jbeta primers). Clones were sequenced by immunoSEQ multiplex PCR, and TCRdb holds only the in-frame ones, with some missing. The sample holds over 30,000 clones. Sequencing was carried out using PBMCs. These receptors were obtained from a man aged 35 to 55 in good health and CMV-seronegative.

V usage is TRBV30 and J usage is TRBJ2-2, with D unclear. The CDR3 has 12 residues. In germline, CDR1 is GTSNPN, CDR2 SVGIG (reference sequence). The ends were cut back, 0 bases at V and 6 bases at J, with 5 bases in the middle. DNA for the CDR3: TGTGCCTGGAGTGTTTCGGCCGGGGAGCTGTTTTTT. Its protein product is CAWSVSAGELFF. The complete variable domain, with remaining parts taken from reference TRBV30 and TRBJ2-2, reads SQTIHQWPATLVQPVGSPLSLECTVEGTSNPNLYWYRQAAGRGLQLLFYSVGIGQISSEVPQNLSASRPQDRQFILSSKKLLLSDSGFYLCAWSVSAGELFFGEGSRLTVL.

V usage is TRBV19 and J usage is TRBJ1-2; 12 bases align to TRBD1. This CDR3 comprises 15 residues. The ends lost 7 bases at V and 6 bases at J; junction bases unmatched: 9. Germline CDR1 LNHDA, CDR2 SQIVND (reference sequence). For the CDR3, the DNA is TGTGCCAGTACGGGACAGGGGGCGCCTCAGGATGGCTACACCTTC. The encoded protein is CASTGQGAPQDGYTF.

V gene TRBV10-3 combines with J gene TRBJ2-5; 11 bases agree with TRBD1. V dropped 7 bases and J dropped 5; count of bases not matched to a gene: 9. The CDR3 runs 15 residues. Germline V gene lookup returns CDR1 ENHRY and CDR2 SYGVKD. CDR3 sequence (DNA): TGTGCCATCAACCCCGGACAGGGGGCCGCCGAGACCCAGTACTTC. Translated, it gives CAINPGQGAAETQYF.

This chain's CDR3 is CASSPGRRIYTGELFF. The CDR3 DNA follows: TGCGCCAGCAGCCCCGGGAGACGAATATACACCGGGGAGCTGTTTTTT. The gene calls are TRBV4-3 and TRBJ2-2; D perhaps matches TRBD2 (6 bases). Looked up from germline, CDR1 is LGHNA and CDR2 is YSLEER. The length of the CDR3 is 16 residues. V shed 4 bases and J shed 3 bases, with 15 bases lying between them.

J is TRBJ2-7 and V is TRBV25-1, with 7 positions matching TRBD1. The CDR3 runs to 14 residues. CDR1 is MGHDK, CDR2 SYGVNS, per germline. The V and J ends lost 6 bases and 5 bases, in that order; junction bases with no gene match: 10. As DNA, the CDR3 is TGTGCCAGCAGCCACCAGACAGGGTTTCACGAGCAGTACTTC. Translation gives CASSHQTGFHEQYF.

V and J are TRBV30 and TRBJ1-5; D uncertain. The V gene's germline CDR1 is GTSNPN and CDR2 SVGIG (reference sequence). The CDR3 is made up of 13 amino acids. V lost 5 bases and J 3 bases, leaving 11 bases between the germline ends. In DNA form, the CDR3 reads TGTGCCTGGGGAAGACACTCCAATCAGCCCCAGCATTTT. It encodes CAWGRHSNQPQHF. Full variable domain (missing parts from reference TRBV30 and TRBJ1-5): SQTIHQWPATLVQPVGSPLSLECTVEGTSNPNLYWYRQAAGRGLQLLFYSVGIGQISSEVPQNLSASRPQDRQFILSSKKLLLSDSGFYLCAWGRHSNQPQHFGDGTRLSIL.

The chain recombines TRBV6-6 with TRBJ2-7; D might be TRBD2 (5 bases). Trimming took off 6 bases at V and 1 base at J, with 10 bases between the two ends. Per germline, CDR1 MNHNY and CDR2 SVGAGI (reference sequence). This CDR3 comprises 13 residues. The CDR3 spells CASRSGDSYEQYF. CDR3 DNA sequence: TGTGCCAGCAGAAGCGGAGATTCCTACGAGCAGTACTTC.

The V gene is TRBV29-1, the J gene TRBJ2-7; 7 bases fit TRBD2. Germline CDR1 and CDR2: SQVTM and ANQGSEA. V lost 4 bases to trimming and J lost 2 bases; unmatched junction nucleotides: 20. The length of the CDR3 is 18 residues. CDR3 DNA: TGCAGCGTTGGGGTTCTGGGAGGGAGAGCCCTAAGCCCCTACGAGCAGTACTTC. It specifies CSVGVLGGRALSPYEQYF.

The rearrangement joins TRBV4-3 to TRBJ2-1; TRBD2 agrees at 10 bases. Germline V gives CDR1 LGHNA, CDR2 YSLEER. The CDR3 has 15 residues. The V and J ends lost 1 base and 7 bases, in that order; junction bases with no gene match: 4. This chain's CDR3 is CASSQVTSGRNEQFF. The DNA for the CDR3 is TGCGCCAGCAGCCAAGTGACTAGCGGGCGGAATGAGCAGTTCTTC.

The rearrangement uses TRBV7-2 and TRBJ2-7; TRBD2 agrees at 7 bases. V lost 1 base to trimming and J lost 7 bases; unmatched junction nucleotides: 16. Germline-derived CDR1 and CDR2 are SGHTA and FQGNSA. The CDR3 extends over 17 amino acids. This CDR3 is CASSLGGGSSRAREQYF. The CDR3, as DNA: TGTGCCAGCAGCTTAGGGGGGGGGAGCTCCAGGGCGAGGGAGCAGTACTTC.

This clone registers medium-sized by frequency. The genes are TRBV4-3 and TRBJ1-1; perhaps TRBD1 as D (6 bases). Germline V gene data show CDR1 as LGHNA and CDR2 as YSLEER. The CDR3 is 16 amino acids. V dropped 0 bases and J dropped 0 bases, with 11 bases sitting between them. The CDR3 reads CASSQEGGRLNTEAFF. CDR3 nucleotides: TGCGCCAGCAGCCAAGAAGGGGGACGGCTGAACACTGAAGCTTTCTTT.

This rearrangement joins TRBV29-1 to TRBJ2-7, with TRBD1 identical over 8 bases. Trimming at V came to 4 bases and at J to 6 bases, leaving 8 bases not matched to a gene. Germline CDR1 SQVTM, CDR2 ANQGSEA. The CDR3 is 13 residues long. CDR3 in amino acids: CSVGSYRGTEQYF. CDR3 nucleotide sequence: TGCAGCGTTGGAAGCTACAGGGGGACCGAGCAGTACTTC.

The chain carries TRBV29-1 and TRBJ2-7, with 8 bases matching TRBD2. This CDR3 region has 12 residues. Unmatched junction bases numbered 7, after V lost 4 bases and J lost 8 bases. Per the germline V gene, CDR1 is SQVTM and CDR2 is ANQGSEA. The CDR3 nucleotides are TGCAGCGTTGGACTAGCGAGCGGACAGCAGTACTTC. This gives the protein CSVGLASGQQYF.

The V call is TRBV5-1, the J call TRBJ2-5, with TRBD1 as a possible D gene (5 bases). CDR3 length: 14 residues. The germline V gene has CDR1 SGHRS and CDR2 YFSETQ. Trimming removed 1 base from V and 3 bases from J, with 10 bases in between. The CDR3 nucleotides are TGCGCCAGCAGCTTGTTAGGGGCCAAAGAGACCCAGTACTTC. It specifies CASSLLGAKETQYF.

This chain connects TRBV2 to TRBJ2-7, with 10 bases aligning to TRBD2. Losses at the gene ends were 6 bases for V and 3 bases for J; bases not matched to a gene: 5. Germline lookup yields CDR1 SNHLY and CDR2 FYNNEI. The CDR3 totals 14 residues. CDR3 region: CASSKTSGLYEQYF. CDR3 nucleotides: TGTGCCAGCAGCAAGACTAGCGGGCTCTACGAGCAGTACTTC.

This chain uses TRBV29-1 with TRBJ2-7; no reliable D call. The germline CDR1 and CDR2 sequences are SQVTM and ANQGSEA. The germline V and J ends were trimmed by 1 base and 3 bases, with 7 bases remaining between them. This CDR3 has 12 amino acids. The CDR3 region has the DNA TGCAGCGTTGAAGGGGCAAACTACGAGCAGTACTTC. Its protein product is CSVEGANYEQYF.

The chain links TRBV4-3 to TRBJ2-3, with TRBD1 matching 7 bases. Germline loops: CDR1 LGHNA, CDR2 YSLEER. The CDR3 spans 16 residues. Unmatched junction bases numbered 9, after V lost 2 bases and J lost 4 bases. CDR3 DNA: TGCGCCAGCAGCCAAAGCCCCAACAGGGGAGCAGATACGCAGTATTTT. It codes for CASSQSPNRGADTQYF.

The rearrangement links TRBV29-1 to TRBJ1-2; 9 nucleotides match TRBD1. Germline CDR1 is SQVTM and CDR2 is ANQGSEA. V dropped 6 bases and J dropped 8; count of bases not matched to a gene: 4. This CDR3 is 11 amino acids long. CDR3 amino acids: CSVDRGGGYTF. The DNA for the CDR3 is TGCAGCGTGGACAGGGGAGGCGGCTACACCTTC.

This CDR3 is CASSAQRQGYEQYF. CDR3 coding DNA: TGTGCCAGCAGCGCTCAACGACAGGGCTACGAGCAGTACTTC. The chain couples TRBV5-6 to TRBJ2-7; 7 positions agree with TRBD1. J was trimmed by 3 bases and V by 4 bases; bases with no gene match: 7. The CDR3 spans 14 residues. CDR1 and CDR2 from the germline V gene are SGHDT and YYEEEE. The entire variable domain, with the rest obtained from reference TRBV5-6 and TRBJ2-7, is as follows: DAGVTQSPTHLIKTRGQQVTLRCSPKSGHDTVSWYQQALGQGPQFIFQYYEEEERQRGNFPDRFSGHQFPNYSSELNVNALLLGDSALYLCASSAQRQGYEQYFGPGTRLTVT.

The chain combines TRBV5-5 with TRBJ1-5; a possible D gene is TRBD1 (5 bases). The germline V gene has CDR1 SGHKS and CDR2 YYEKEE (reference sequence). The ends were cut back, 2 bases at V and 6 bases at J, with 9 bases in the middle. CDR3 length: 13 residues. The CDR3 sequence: CASSFDSAQPQHF. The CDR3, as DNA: TGTGCCAGCAGCTTCGACAGTGCTCAGCCCCAGCATTTT.

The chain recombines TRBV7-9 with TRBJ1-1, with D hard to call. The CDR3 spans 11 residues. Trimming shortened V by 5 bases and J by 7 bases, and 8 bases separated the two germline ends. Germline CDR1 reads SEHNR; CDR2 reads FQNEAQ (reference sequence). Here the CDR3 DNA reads TGTGCCAGCAGCCCCTTTCGTGAAGCTTTCTTT. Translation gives CASSPFREAFF.

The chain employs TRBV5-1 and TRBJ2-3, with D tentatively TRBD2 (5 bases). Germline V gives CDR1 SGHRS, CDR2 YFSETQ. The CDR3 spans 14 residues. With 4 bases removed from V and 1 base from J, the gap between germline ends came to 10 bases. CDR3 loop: CASSGSVGTDTQYF. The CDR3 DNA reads TGCGCCAGCAGCGGTAGCGTAGGCACAGATACGCAGTATTTT.

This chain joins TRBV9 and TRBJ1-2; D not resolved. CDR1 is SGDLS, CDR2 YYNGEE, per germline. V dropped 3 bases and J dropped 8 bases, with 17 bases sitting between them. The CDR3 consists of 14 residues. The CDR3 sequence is CASSATDRGSGYTF. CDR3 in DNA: TGTGCCAGCAGCGCAACCGACCGGGGAAGCGGCTACACCTTC.

In DNA form, the CDR3 reads TGTGCCTGGAGGAGAGATAGCAATCAGCCCCAGCATTTT. Translating it yields CAWRRDSNQPQHF. The chain uses TRBV30 and TRBJ1-5; D unresolved. The CDR3 has 13 residues. Trimming took off 3 bases at V and 0 bases at J, with 6 bases between the two ends. Per the germline V gene, CDR1 is GTSNPN and CDR2 is SVGIG (reference sequence). Supplemented by reference TRBV30 and TRBJ1-5, the full variable domain reads SQTIHQWPATLVQPVGSPLSLECTVEGTSNPNLYWYRQAAGRGLQLLFYSVGIGQISSEVPQNLSASRPQDRQFILSSKKLLLSDSGFYLCAWRRDSNQPQHFGDGTRLSIL.

The CDR3 is CATSRGFLTSIPGELFF. CDR3 in DNA: TGTGCCACCAGCAGAGGTTTCCTGACTAGCATCCCCGGGGAGCTGTTTTTT. The chain uses TRBV15 and TRBJ2-2; 7 nucleotides line up with TRBD2. The germline CDR1 and CDR2 sequences are LNHNV and YYDKDF (reference sequence). Unmatched junction bases numbered 11, after V lost 1 base and J lost 6 bases. CDR3 length: 17 residues.

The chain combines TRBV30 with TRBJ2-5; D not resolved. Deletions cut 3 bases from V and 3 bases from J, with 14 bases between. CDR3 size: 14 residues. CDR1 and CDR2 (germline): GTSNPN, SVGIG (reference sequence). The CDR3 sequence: CAWRSAHSKETQYF. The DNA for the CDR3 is TGTGCCTGGAGAAGCGCCCATTCGAAAGAGACCCAGTACTTC. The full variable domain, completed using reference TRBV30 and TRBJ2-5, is SQTIHQWPATLVQPVGSPLSLECTVEGTSNPNLYWYRQAAGRGLQLLFYSVGIGQISSEVPQNLSASRPQDRQFILSSKKLLLSDSGFYLCAWRSAHSKETQYFGPGTRLLVL.

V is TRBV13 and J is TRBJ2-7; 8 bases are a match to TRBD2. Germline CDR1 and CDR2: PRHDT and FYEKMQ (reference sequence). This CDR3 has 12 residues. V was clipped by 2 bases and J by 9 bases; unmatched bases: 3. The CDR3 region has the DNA TGTGCCAGCAGCTTAAGCCGGGGGGGGCAGTACTTC. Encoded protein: CASSLSRGGQYF.

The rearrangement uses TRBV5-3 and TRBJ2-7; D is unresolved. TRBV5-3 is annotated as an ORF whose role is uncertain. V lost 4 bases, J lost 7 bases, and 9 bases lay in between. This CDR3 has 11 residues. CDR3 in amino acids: CARSPPGEQYF. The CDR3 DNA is TGTGCCAGAAGCCCTCCCGGGGAGCAGTACTTC.

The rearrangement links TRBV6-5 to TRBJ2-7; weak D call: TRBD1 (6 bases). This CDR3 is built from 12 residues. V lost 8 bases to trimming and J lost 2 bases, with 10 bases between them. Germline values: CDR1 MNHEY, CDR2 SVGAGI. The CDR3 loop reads CASRDTTYEQYF. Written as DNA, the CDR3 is TGTGCCAGCCGGGACACTACCTACGAGCAGTACTTC.

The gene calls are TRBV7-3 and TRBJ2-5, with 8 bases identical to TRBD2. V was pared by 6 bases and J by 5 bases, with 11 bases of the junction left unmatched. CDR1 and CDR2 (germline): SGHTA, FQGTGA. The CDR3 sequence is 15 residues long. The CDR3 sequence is CASSLRGGSGETQYF. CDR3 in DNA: TGTGCCAGCAGTCTCCGGGGGGGGTCCGGGGAGACCCAGTACTTC. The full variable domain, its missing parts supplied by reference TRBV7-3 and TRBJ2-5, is GAGVSQTPSNKVTEKGKYVELRCDPISGHTALYWYRQSLGQGPEFLIYFQGTGAADDSGLPNDRFFAVRPEGSVSTLKIQRTERGDSAVYLCASSLRGGSGETQYFGPGTRLLVL.

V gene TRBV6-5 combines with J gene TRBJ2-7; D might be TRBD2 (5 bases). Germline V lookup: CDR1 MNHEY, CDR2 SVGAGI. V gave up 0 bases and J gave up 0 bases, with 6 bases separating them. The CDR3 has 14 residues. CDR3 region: CASSYSSGSYEQYF. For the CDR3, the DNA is TGTGCCAGCAGTTACTCAAGCGGCTCCTACGAGCAGTACTTC.

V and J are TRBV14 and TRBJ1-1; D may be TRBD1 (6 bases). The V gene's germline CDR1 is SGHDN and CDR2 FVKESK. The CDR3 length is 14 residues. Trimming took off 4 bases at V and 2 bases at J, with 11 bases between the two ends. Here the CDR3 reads CASSPNRANTEAFF. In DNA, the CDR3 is TGTGCCAGCAGCCCAAACAGGGCTAACACTGAAGCTTTCTTT.